Listed below are T cell receptor beta chains from one sample, sequenced in a study of blood T cell repertoires in COVID-19. The repertoire was sequenced with immunoSEQ multiplex PCR; TCRdb's copy has only in-frame clones and lacks some. Among some 80,000 clones, 75% to 85% were seen once, and the ten largest hold roughly 8.9%. The source material was peripheral blood. All receptors come from a man over 45 with COVID-19, enrolled during active disease. Each CDR3 is given with its conserved first and last residue. D genes are given only for firm matches. The listing skips clone size in some rows; elsewhere it reads once, few, many or a size class.

TRBD1,TRBJ1-2,NA,TRBV28,CASSSGTGAQGGYTF,TGTGCCAGCAGTTCCGGGACAGGGGCCCAGGGTGGCTACACCTTC
TRBD1,TRBJ1-1,NA,TRBV19,CASIPRGRGKTEAFF,TGTGCCAGTATCCCCCGTGGCAGGGGGAAGACTGAAGCTTTCTTT
NA,TRBJ1-5,NA,TRBV3-1/TRBV3-2,CASSQTGRQPQHF,TGTGCCAGCAGCCAAACAGGGCGGCAGCCCCAGCATTTT
NA,TRBJ2-7,NA,TRBV5-6,CASTRDSYEQYF,TGTGCCAGCACCCGGGACTCCTACGAGCAGTACTTC
NA,TRBJ1-5,few,TRBV4-3,CASSHSISTVNQPQHF,TGCGCCAGCAGCCACTCTATTTCGACAGTCAATCAGCCCCAGCATTTT
TRBD1,TRBJ1-2,NA,TRBV9,CASSTRDRPFYGYTF,TGTGCCAGCAGCACCCGGGACAGACCTTTTTATGGCTACACCTTC
NA,TRBJ2-2,NA,TRBV7-9,CASSFLAQNTGELFF,TGTGCCAGCAGCTTTCTAGCGCAGAACACCGGGGAGCTGTTTTTT
NA,TRBJ1-1,NA,TRBV28,CASSHNEAFF,TGTGCCAGCAGTCACAACGAAGCTTTCTTT
TRBD2,TRBJ2-3,NA,TRBV11-3,CASSTGSGGPGDPDTQYF,TGTGCCAGCAGCACTGGGAGCGGGGGACCGGGAGACCCAGATACGCAGTATTTT
TRBD1,TRBJ1-6,NA,TRBV15,CATSRTGGGGSPLHF,TGTGCCACCAGCAGGACAGGGGGCGGCGGATCACCCCTCCACTTT
TRBD2,TRBJ2-1,NA,TRBV28,CASSGTSGADEQFF,TGTGCCAGCAGTGGGACTAGCGGTGCGGATGAGCAGTTCTTC
NA,TRBJ2-2,NA,TRBV11-1,CASSFSMNTGELFF,TGTGCCAGCAGCTTCAGTATGAACACCGGGGAGCTGTTTTTT
NA,TRBJ1-4,NA,TRBV28,CASSGNPTGKLFF,TGTGCCAGCAGTGGCAACCCGACGGGAAAACTGTTTTTT
TRBD2,TRBJ2-5,NA,TRBV24-1,CATSDFSRAGEETQYF,TGTGCCACCAGTGATTTTAGCCGAGCGGGAGAAGAGACCCAGTACTTC
NA,TRBJ1-5,NA,TRBV28,CASTKTGIRNQPQHF,TGTGCCAGCACAAAAACAGGGATACGCAATCAGCCCCAGCATTTT
NA,TRBJ1-4,NA,TRBV7-6,CASSLSSGTNEKLFF,TGTGCCAGCAGCTTAAGCTCAGGGACTAATGAAAAACTGTTTTTT
NA,TRBJ1-1,NA,TRBV29-1,CSVDGGSVAEAFF,TGCAGCGTTGATGGGGGCTCGGTCGCTGAAGCTTTCTTT
TRBD2,TRBJ2-7,NA,TRBV6-1,CASSEDRDYSYEQYF,TGTGCCAGCAGTGAAGACCGGGACTACTCCTACGAGCAGTACTTC
NA,TRBJ1-5,NA,TRBV5-1,CASSLEGGSNQPQHF,TGCGCCAGCAGCTTGGAGGGTGGGAGCAATCAGCCCCAGCACTTT
NA,TRBJ1-5,NA,TRBV28,CASRSPRGSNQPQHF,TGTGCCAGCAGGTCCCCAAGGGGCAGCAATCAGCCCCAGCATTTT
NA,TRBJ2-1,NA,TRBV6-5,CASRPSVGGYNEQFF,TGTGCCAGCAGGCCCTCTGTGGGGGGTTACAATGAGCAGTTCTTC
NA,TRBJ1-5,NA,TRBV6-6,CASRGREYSNQPQHF,TGTGCCAGCAGGGGACGGGAGTATAGCAATCAGCCCCAGCATTTT
TRBD1,TRBJ1-5,NA,TRBV24-1,CATSDLLIQGARGPQHF,TGTGCCACCAGTGATTTGCTCATACAGGGGGCCCGCGGGCCCCAGCATTTT
NA,TRBJ2-1,once,TRBV6-1,CASSEAAESSYNEQFF,TGTGCCAGCAGTGAAGCGGCGGAGAGCTCCTACAATGAGCAGTTCTTC
NA,TRBJ2-1,NA,TRBV9,CASSSVIGEQFF,TGTGCCAGCAGCTCGGTAATTGGTGAGCAGTTCTTC
TRBD1,TRBJ1-2,NA,TRBV5-1,CASSSGTGVDGYTF,TGCGCCAGCAGCTCCGGGACAGGGGTGGATGGCTACACCTTC
NA,TRBJ1-5,NA,TRBV6-5,CASTQVAGSNQPQHF,TGTGCCAGCACCCAGGTGGCAGGGAGCAATCAGCCCCAGCATTTT
NA,TRBJ2-1,once,TRBV6-5,CASSPPGLGNEQFF,TGTGCCAGCAGCCCCCCAGGGTTGGGCAATGAGCAGTTCTTC
TRBD1,TRBJ2-5,NA,TRBV9,CASSVATATGGKETQYF,TGTGCCAGCAGCGTAGCCACCGCGACAGGGGGCAAGGAGACCCAGTACTTC
TRBD2,TRBJ2-3,NA,TRBV18,CASSQSSGSIDTQYF,TGTGCCAGCTCACAAAGCAGCGGGAGTATAGATACGCAGTATTTT
TRBD1,TRBJ2-2,NA,TRBV5-1,CASRDGTGVTGELFF,TGCGCCAGCAGGGACGGGACAGGGGTCACCGGGGAGCTGTTTTTT
NA,TRBJ2-7,NA,TRBV25-1,CASTSQATYEQYF,TGTGCCAGCACCTCTCAAGCCACCTACGAGCAGTACTTC
NA,TRBJ1-6,NA,TRBV9,CASSVTDSYNSPLHF,TGTGCCAGCAGCGTAACCGACAGTTATAATTCACCCCTCCACTTT
TRBD1,TRBJ1-2,NA,TRBV28,CASSPGGFGYTF,TGTGCCAGCAGCCCAGGGGGCTTTGGCTACACCTTC
TRBD2,TRBJ2-1,NA,TRBV10-2,CASSAGTSGSGEQFF,TGCGCCAGCAGTGCCGGGACTAGCGGGAGTGGCGAGCAGTTCTTC
NA,TRBJ1-3,NA,TRBV4-3,CASSQDFREHSGNTIYF,TGCGCCAGCAGCCAAGATTTTCGGGAGCACTCTGGAAACACCATATATTTT
NA,TRBJ2-5,once,TRBV28,CASRETGKETQYF,TGTGCCAGCAGGGAGACAGGAAAAGAGACCCAGTACTTC
TRBD2,TRBJ2-1,NA,TRBV3-1/TRBV3-2,CASSQKTSGFNEQFF,TGTGCCAGCAGCCAAAAAACTAGCGGATTCAATGAGCAGTTCTTC
NA,TRBJ1-4,NA,TRBV5-1,CASSLGPGEEKLFF,TGCGCCAGCAGCTTGGGTCCAGGGGAAGAAAAACTGTTTTTT
TRBD1,TRBJ1-1,NA,TRBV29-1,CSAKGRQGVVNTEAFF,TGCAGCGCCAAAGGGCGACAGGGGGTTGTGAACACTGAAGCTTTCTTT
NA,TRBJ1-1,NA,TRBV20-1,CSARFGPEAFF,TGCAGTGCTAGATTTGGCCCCGAAGCTTTCTTT
NA,TRBJ2-1,NA,TRBV5-4,CASSYRGSSYNEQFF,TGTGCCAGCAGCTACCGGGGTAGCTCCTACAATGAGCAGTTCTTC
TRBD1,TRBJ2-3,NA,TRBV6-5,CASWGQVLHTDTQYF,TGTGCCAGCTGGGGACAGGTTCTACATACAGATACGCAGTATTTT
TRBD1,TRBJ1-4,NA,TRBV5-4,CASSFTGEVDEKLFF,TGTGCCAGCAGCTTTACAGGGGAGGTAGACGAAAAACTGTTTTTT
NA,TRBJ1-1,NA,TRBV28,CASTPGENTEAFF,TGTGCCAGCACCCCCGGGGAGAACACTGAAGCTTTCTTT
NA,TRBJ2-7,once,TRBV7-8,CASSWGLSSYEQYF,TGTGCCAGCAGCTGGGGCTTGAGCTCCTACGAGCAGTACTTC
NA,TRBJ2-6,NA,TRBV2,CASSIRQSPSGANVLTF,TGTGCCAGCAGTATAAGACAGTCCCCCTCTGGGGCCAACGTCCTGACTTTC
TRBD1,TRBJ1-6,once,TRBV7-6,CASKDRENSPLHF,TGTGCCAGCAAAGACAGGGAGAATTCACCCCTCCACTTT
NA,TRBJ1-2,NA,TRBV30,CAWVYSTGRNYGYTF,TGTGCCTGGGTTTATAGTACAGGACGGAACTATGGCTACACCTTC
TRBD2,TRBJ2-2,NA,TRBV4-3,CASSQDLLAGPGELFF,TGCGCCAGCAGCCAAGATTTACTAGCGGGACCCGGGGAGCTGTTTTTT
TRBD2,TRBJ2-1,NA,TRBV18,CASSPPGLAGYNEQFF,TGTGCCAGCTCACCACCGGGACTAGCGGGCTACAATGAGCAGTTCTTC